Below are 27 T cell receptor beta chains sequenced from a single sample in a study of tumor-infiltrating lymphocytes in localized non-small cell lung cancer (dated by TCRdb to the early 2020s). The method was the immunoSEQ multiplex PCR assay. TCRdb provides this immuneACCESS table in a form limited to in-frame rearrangements. Some clones are lacking; in checked studies, under half of them reflect an unresolved V gene, and why the rest are absent is not known. This sample lists about 18,000 clones; 70% to 75% were detected once. The leading ten clones occupy 4.3% of the sample. Sequencing input: lung tumor tissue. These receptors were obtained from a human donor with non-small cell lung cancer.

V is TRBV27 and J is TRBJ2-3; 8 bases are shared with TRBD2. The germline V gene encodes CDR1 MNHEY and CDR2 SMNVEV (reference sequence). Trimming at V came to 6 bases and at J to 1 base, leaving 12 bases not matched to a gene. The CDR3 is made up of 17 amino acids. The CDR3 bases are TGTGCCAGCAGGGGGGGATACGGGGGGGGCGGCACAGATACGCAGTATTTT. This sequence encodes CASRGGYGGGGTDTQYF.

V is TRBV7-6 and J is TRBJ2-5; D possibly corresponds to TRBD2 (7 bases). This CDR3 contains 15 residues. The V and J ends lost 5 bases and 3 bases respectively, with 16 bases between them. CDR1 is SGHVS, CDR2 FNYEAQ, per germline. CDR3 sequence: CASSDVGGREETQYF. The CDR3 DNA sequence: TGTGCCAGCAGCGATGTGGGGGGGCGCGAAGAGACCCAGTACTTC. Supplemented by reference TRBV7-6 and TRBJ2-5, the full variable domain reads GAGVSQSPRYKVTKRGQDVALRCDPISGHVSLYWYRQALGQGPEFLTYFNYEAQQDKSGLPNDRFSAERPEGSISTLTIQRTEQRDSAMYRCASSDVGGREETQYFGPGTRLLVL.

The rearrangement uses TRBV7-8 and TRBJ1-2, with D unresolved. The CDR3 extends over 17 amino acids. Germline CDR1 is SGHVS and CDR2 is FQNEAQ. V was trimmed by 1 base and J by 0 bases, leaving 15 bases between them. CDR3 coding DNA: TGTGCCAGCAGCTTAGTAGTTCGGTTTTCCTCTAACTATGGCTACACCTTC. Amino acid sequence: CASSLVVRFSSNYGYTF. The variable domain in full, with the rest retrieved from reference TRBV7-8 and TRBJ1-2, is GAGVSQSPRYKVAKRGQDVALRCDPISGHVSLFWYQQALGQGPEFLTYFQNEAQLDKSGLPSDRFFAERPEGSVSTLKIQRTQQEDSAVYLCASSLVVRFSSNYGYTFGSGTRLTVV.

In the case of this clone: Other nucleotide sequences from this sample produce the same CDR3. V usage is TRBV7-9 and J usage is TRBJ2-7; weak D call: TRBD1 (5 bases). Trimming took 5 bases from V and 0 from J, leaving 14 bases between them. CDR3 size: 15 residues. Germline V CDR1 and CDR2: SEHNR, FQNEAQ (reference sequence). DNA of the CDR3: TGTGCCAGCAGCGATACCGGACAAGGCTCCTACGAGCAGTACTTC. It encodes CASSDTGQGSYEQYF.

The rearrangement joins TRBV11-2 to TRBJ1-5; tentative D call: TRBD1 (5 bases). Trimming took 6 bases from V and 0 from J, leaving 15 bases between them. Germline loops: CDR1 SGHAT, CDR2 FQNNGV. This CDR3 contains 16 residues. CDR3 in DNA: TGTGCCAGCAGTCAGGGTTGGGGATATAGCAATCAGCCCCAGCATTTT. It yields the protein CASSQGWGYSNQPQHF.

This chain joins TRBV15 and TRBJ2-3; 9 bases line up with TRBD2. V lost 3 bases, J lost 5 bases, and 3 bases stayed unmatched. Germline-derived CDR1 and CDR2 are LNHNV and YYDKDF (reference sequence). This CDR3 spans 14 amino acids. CDR3 nucleotide sequence: TGTGCCACCAGCAGCGCGGGAGGGGGAGATACGCAGTATTTT. Protein: CATSSAGGGDTQYF.

The rearrangement joins TRBV19 to TRBJ1-1; tentatively, D is TRBD1 (5 bases). This CDR3 comprises 13 residues. The germline gives CDR1 LNHDA, CDR2 SQIVND (reference sequence). Between the trimmed V and J ends, which lost 1 base and 13 bases, there was a span of 16 bases. The CDR3 DNA sequence: TGTGCCAGTAGTATAGGGGGAAAGGGGATGCATTTCTTT. Its protein is CASSIGGKGMHFF. The full variable domain, completed using reference TRBV19 and TRBJ1-1, is DGGITQSPKYLFRKEGQNVTLSCEQNLNHDAMYWYRQDPGQGLRLIYYSQIVNDFQKGDIAEGYSVSREKKESFPLTVTSAQKNPTAFYLCASSIGGKGMHFFGQGTRLTVV.

The V and J genes are TRBV7-9 and TRBJ2-1; D possibly uses TRBD1 or TRBD2 (5 bases each). The V gene's germline CDR1 is SEHNR and CDR2 FQNEAQ (reference sequence). The CDR3 is 16 residues long. Trimming stripped 3 bases from V and 12 bases from J, with 24 bases between. The CDR3 loop reads CASSFLSGRQRAGQFF. The CDR3 coding sequence is TGTGCCAGCAGCTTCCTCTCGGGACGTCAGAGGGCTGGGCAGTTCTTC.

The chain carries TRBV6-1 and TRBJ2-7; D perhaps matches TRBD1 (6 bases). The germline V and J ends were trimmed by 2 bases and 4 bases, with 15 bases remaining between them. Per the germline V gene, CDR1 is MNHNS and CDR2 is SASEGT. The CDR3 length is 15 residues. The CDR3: CASSEYTGIGYEQYF. The CDR3 region has the DNA TGTGCCAGCAGTGAATACACAGGGATCGGGTACGAGCAGTACTTC.

The CDR3 DNA follows: TGTGCTAGTGGTTTGGTAGGCAAGGACAGGGGCCACGAGCAGTACTTC. As protein: CASGLVGKDRGHEQYF. V and J are TRBV12-5 and TRBJ2-7, with 9 bases matching TRBD1. This CDR3 contains 16 residues. CDR1 is LGHNT, CDR2 FRNRAP, per germline. The ends lost 0 bases at V and 5 bases at J; junction bases unmatched: 8.

As DNA, the CDR3 is TGCGCCAGCAGCTTGGGGACAGGGGATTATGGCTACACCTTC. Protein: CASSLGTGDYGYTF. The J gene is TRBJ1-2, the V gene TRBV5-1; 9 nucleotides agree with TRBD1. CDR1 is SGHRS, CDR2 YFSETQ, per germline. With 0 bases clipped from V and 5 bases from J, the junction kept 2 bases outside the gene matches. The CDR3 covers 14 residues.

This clone was detected once. In DNA, the CDR3 is TGTGCCAGCTCACCATGGGCAGACCCCTCTGGAAACACCATATATTTT. Amino acids: CASSPWADPSGNTIYF. This chain connects TRBV18 to TRBJ1-3; D remains unclear. Trimming cost V 2 bases and J 0 bases, with 11 bases left between them. The germline CDR1 and CDR2 sequences are KGHSH and LQKENI. The CDR3 is 16 residues long.

The chain employs TRBV18 and TRBJ2-1; D is unclear. Between the trimmed V and J ends, which lost 3 bases and 5 bases, there was a span of 8 bases. The CDR3 loop spans 13 amino acids. Germline lookup yields CDR1 KGHSH and CDR2 LQKENI. The CDR3 region is CASSPSSDNEQFF. The CDR3 DNA sequence: TGTGCCAGCTCACCGTCTTCCGACAATGAGCAGTTCTTC.

This clone was found once. The J gene is TRBJ2-1, the V gene TRBV18; 10 positions agree with TRBD1. Germline CDR1 reads KGHSH; CDR2 reads LQKENI. This CDR3 spans 15 amino acids. Unmatched junction bases numbered 3, after V lost 0 bases and J lost 7 bases. The CDR3 loop reads CASSPPMGQGNEQFF. In DNA, the CDR3 is TGTGCCAGCTCACCACCGATGGGACAGGGGAATGAGCAGTTCTTC.

In this sample, this clone turned up once. CDR3 protein: CATSSGRGRYEQYF. The CDR3 DNA follows: TGTGCCACCAGCAGTGGACGGGGTCGGTACGAGCAGTACTTC. V and J are TRBV15 and TRBJ2-7; D possibly corresponds to TRBD2 (5 bases). Germline V CDR1 and CDR2: LNHNV, YYDKDF (reference sequence). The CDR3 is 14 residues long. V gave up 3 bases and J gave up 4 bases, with 13 bases separating them.

Regarding this clone: The germline gene is not matched at one end of the junction; a read error may be the cause. Other DNA sequences in this specimen translate into the identical CDR3. This chain connects TRBV19 to TRBJ1-5; D gene ambiguous. Germline V lookup: CDR1 LNHDA, CDR2 SQIVND (reference sequence). The CDR3 runs to 15 residues. Here the CDR3 DNA reads TGTGCTAGTAGAAACCGGGCAGATGGCAATCAGCCCCAGCATTTT. The encoded protein is CASRNRADGNQPQHF.

The chain combines TRBV6-6 with TRBJ2-5; a possible D gene is TRBD1 (6 bases). The CDR3 has 13 residues. Trimming shortened V by 5 bases and J by 7 bases, and 14 bases separated the two germline ends. Germline loops: CDR1 MNHNY, CDR2 SVGAGI (reference sequence). The CDR3, as DNA: TGTGCCAGCAGTACCTCGACAGGAGGGACCCAGTACTTC. This codes for CASSTSTGGTQYF.

V usage is TRBV6-5 and J usage is TRBJ1-2; D is undetermined. The CDR3 runs 14 residues. From germline, CDR1 is MNHEY and CDR2 SVGAGI. The V and J ends lost 0 bases and 5 bases respectively, with 10 bases between them. The CDR3, as DNA: TGTGCCAGCAGTTACTCCAGATCCCTATATGGCTACACCTTC. Protein product: CASSYSRSLYGYTF.

Here the CDR3 reads CASSPQGYSYEQYF. CDR3 nucleotide sequence: TGTGCCAGCAGTCCCCAAGGTTACTCCTACGAGCAGTACTTC. The J gene is TRBJ2-7, the V gene TRBV28; D not resolved. CDR3 size: 14 residues. Deletions cut 5 bases from V and 0 bases from J, with 11 bases between. The germline CDR1 and CDR2 sequences are MDHEN and SYDVKM.

The chain employs TRBV28 and TRBJ2-5; 7 bases match TRBD1. V gave up 6 bases and J gave up 4 bases; unmatched junction bases: 5. Germline V gene sequence: CDR1 MDHEN, CDR2 SYDVKM. The CDR3 has 13 residues. The CDR3 sequence: CASRPTGVETQYF. DNA for the CDR3: TGTGCCAGCAGACCAACAGGGGTAGAGACCCAGTACTTC.

This chain joins TRBV5-1 and TRBJ1-1; D might be TRBD1 (5 bases). The germline V gene encodes CDR1 SGHRS and CDR2 YFSETQ. V was trimmed by 4 bases and J by 3 bases, leaving 10 bases between them. This CDR3 spans 13 amino acids. CDR3 nucleotide sequence: TGCGCCAGCAGCGCCAGGGCGGACACTGAAGCTTTCTTT. It encodes CASSARADTEAFF.

This chain joins TRBV30 and TRBJ1-6; possible D gene TRBD1, 6 bases. Trimming took 3 bases from V and 10 from J, leaving 7 bases between them. Germline V gene lookup returns CDR1 GTSNPN and CDR2 SVGIG (reference sequence). The CDR3 is 11 residues long. In DNA, the CDR3 is TGTGCCTGGAGAACAGGGTCACCCCTCCACTTT. It is translated as CAWRTGSPLHF.

V and J are TRBV6-5 and TRBJ1-1; tentatively, D is TRBD1 (6 bases). Trimming shortened V by 2 bases and J by 1 base, and 14 bases separated the two germline ends. Germline loops: CDR1 MNHEY, CDR2 SVGAGI. This CDR3 is built from 16 residues. CDR3 DNA sequence: TGTGCCAGCAGTTACGTCCGGGGGCGGGGGAACACTGAAGCTTTCTTT. This codes for CASSYVRGRGNTEAFF.

The rearrangement links TRBV18 to TRBJ1-1; D perhaps matches TRBD1 (5 bases). CDR3 size: 16 residues. Germline assignment: CDR1 KGHSH and CDR2 LQKENI. Trimming removed 3 bases at V and 2 bases at J, with 16 bases between. The CDR3 DNA reads TGTGCCAGCTCACCCCTGCCGACAGATAAAAACACTGAAGCTTTCTTT. It translates to CASSPLPTDKNTEAFF.

The chain recombines TRBV11-2 with TRBJ1-3; D is ambiguous. CDR1 is SGHAT, CDR2 FQNNGV, per germline. Trimming removed 3 bases from V and 2 bases from J, with 14 bases in between. CDR3 length equals 16 residues. CDR3 sequence (DNA): TGTGCCAGCAGCTTTTTAACGGGCTTCCCTGGAAACACCATATATTTT. Protein sequence: CASSFLTGFPGNTIYF.

V gene TRBV18 combines with J gene TRBJ2-3; 10 positions match TRBD2. Germline V gene data show CDR1 as KGHSH and CDR2 as LQKENI. The J segment lost 6 bases and the V segment lost 1 base, leaving 7 bases of the junction unmatched. The CDR3 sequence is 16 residues long. This chain's CDR3 is CASSPRASGSTDTQYF. The CDR3 DNA reads TGTGCCAGCTCACCACGGGCTAGCGGGAGTACTGATACGCAGTATTTT.

The chain has TRBV5-1 and TRBJ1-1, with a weak D call TRBD1 (5 bases). The germline V gene has CDR1 SGHRS and CDR2 YFSETQ. Trimming took 3 bases from V and 1 from J, leaving 13 bases between them. This CDR3 is built from 15 residues. The CDR3 sequence is CASSSESGQNTEAFF. The CDR3 DNA reads as TGCGCCAGCAGCTCGGAGTCGGGGCAGAACACTGAAGCTTTCTTT.